The 26 T cell receptor beta chains presented below share a single source sample, sequenced in a study of control samples from healthy donors and cancer patients. Only in-frame clones appear in the TCRdb table, and some are missing; sequencing was by immunoSEQ multiplex PCR. Here the sample spans around 68,000 clones, nearly 85% being singletons. The sequenced sample was blood. These TCRs come from a man in his 60s in good health.

The CDR3 here is CAWGRPRLGTEAFF. Written as DNA, the CDR3 is TGTGCCTGGGGTCGTCCCAGACTGGGCACTGAAGCTTTCTTT. The genes are TRBV30 and TRBJ1-1; no firm D call. The CDR3 spans 14 residues. V was clipped by 5 bases and J by 4 bases, with 17 bases between them. Per germline, CDR1 GTSNPN and CDR2 SVGIG (reference sequence).

Concerning this clone itself: A junction end diverges from the germline sequence, so it may reflect a read error. V and J are TRBV11-3 and TRBJ2-1; the D gene is possibly TRBD2 (5 bases). CDR1 is SGHNT and CDR2 is YENEEA in the germline V gene. The CDR3 runs to 15 residues. The CDR3 loop reads CASGLELGPNNEQFF. DNA of the CDR3: TGTGCCAGCGGCTTAGAACTAGGGCCAAACAATGAGCAGTTCTTC.

The CDR3 protein is CASSSREVAQYF. DNA of the CDR3: TGTGCCAGCAGTTCCAGGGAAGTGGCGCAGTATTTT. The V call is TRBV28, the J call TRBJ2-3, with a tentative D call TRBD1 (5 bases). V shed 4 bases and J shed 10 bases, with 12 bases lying between them. The CDR3 covers 12 residues. Germline lookup yields CDR1 MDHEN and CDR2 SYDVKM.

The chain has TRBV7-2 and TRBJ2-7; unclear D gene. Germline V gives CDR1 SGHTA, CDR2 FQGNSA. Trimming shortened V by 2 bases and J by 7 bases, and 9 bases separated the two germline ends. The CDR3 spans 12 residues. CDR3 sequence (DNA): TGTGCCAGCAGCTTAACCTGGGATGAGCAGTACTTC. Its protein product is CASSLTWDEQYF.

This chain links TRBV5-5 with TRBJ1-6; no clear D. Trimming took off 2 bases at V and 0 bases at J, with 6 bases between the two ends. The CDR3 spans 15 residues. Germline lookup yields CDR1 SGHKS and CDR2 YYEKEE (reference sequence). The CDR3 reads CASSFSGSYNSPLHF. The CDR3 DNA reads TGTGCCAGCAGCTTCTCGGGCTCCTATAATTCACCCCTCCACTTT.

The chain links TRBV9 to TRBJ1-6, with D uncertain. The CDR3 runs 15 residues. The ends were cut back, 0 bases at V and 9 bases at J, with 13 bases in the middle. The germline V gene encodes CDR1 SGDLS and CDR2 YYNGEE. CDR3 sequence reads: CASSVAPGPSSPLHF. The DNA of the CDR3 is TGTGCCAGCAGCGTAGCCCCAGGTCCGAGTTCACCCCTCCACTTT.

V usage is TRBV19 and J usage is TRBJ1-1, with 12 nucleotides matching TRBD1. With 1 base clipped from V and 5 bases from J, the junction kept 14 bases outside the gene matches. This CDR3 has 19 amino acids. Germline values: CDR1 LNHDA, CDR2 SQIVND (reference sequence). CDR3: CASSIGGDRDRGRETEAFF. As DNA, the CDR3 is TGTGCCAGTAGTATAGGGGGAGACCGGGACAGGGGGCGAGAGACTGAAGCTTTCTTT.

This chain links TRBV3-1 (or the pseudogene TRBV3-2) with TRBJ1-4, with no clear D. CDR3 length: 13 residues. Trimming pared 4 bases from V and 12 bases from J, leaving 15 bases between. Germline V gene data show CDR1 as LGHDT and CDR2 as YNNKEL (reference sequence). The CDR3 spells CASSPRLDEELFF. The DNA of the CDR3 is TGTGCCAGCAGCCCGCGACTCGATGAGGAACTGTTTTTT.

This sequence joins TRBV11-2 and TRBJ2-2; D is unclear. CDR1 is SGHAT and CDR2 is FQNNGV in the germline V gene. The CDR3 has 14 residues. The V and J ends lost 1 base and 5 bases respectively, with 8 bases between them. The CDR3 region has the DNA TGTGCCAGCAGCTTAGTCGTGTATACCGGGGAGCTGTTTTTT. Translation: CASSLVVYTGELFF.

The chain is built from TRBV7-2 and TRBJ2-3, with unresolved D. Deletions cut 1 base from V and 3 bases from J, with 14 bases between. The CDR3 sequence is 16 residues long. Per the germline V gene, CDR1 is SGHTA and CDR2 is FQGNSA. Here the CDR3 DNA reads TGTGCCAGCAGCTTAGGTCGTCGGTTGACTACAGATACGCAGTATTTT. Its protein product is CASSLGRRLTTDTQYF.

V is TRBV6-5 and J is TRBJ1-5; D call uncertain. CDR3 size: 12 residues. Trimming pared 6 bases from V and 0 bases from J, leaving 3 bases between. The germline V gene encodes CDR1 MNHEY and CDR2 SVGAGI. The DNA of the CDR3 is TGTGCCAGCAGATATAGCAATCAGCCCCAGCATTTT. As protein: CASRYSNQPQHF.

J is TRBJ2-7 and V is TRBV7-8, with D hard to call. The CDR3 runs to 13 residues. CDR1 SGHVS and CDR2 FQNEAQ come from the germline V gene. Trimming cost V 3 bases and J 2 bases, with 8 bases left between them. The CDR3 nucleotides read TGTGCCAGCAGCTTGCTGTCCACCTACGAGCAGTACTTC. It specifies CASSLLSTYEQYF.

This chain connects TRBV3-1 (or the pseudogene TRBV3-2) to TRBJ2-5, with D possibly being TRBD1 or TRBD2 (5 bases each). Trimming left V 4 bases short and J 3 bases short, with 9 bases between. The CDR3 has 13 amino acids. Germline V gives CDR1 LGHDT, CDR2 YNNKEL (reference sequence). The CDR3 loop reads CASSLGTKETQYF. CDR3 bases: TGTGCCAGCAGCCTAGGGACCAAAGAGACCCAGTACTTC.

CDR3 nucleotide sequence: TGTGCCAGCAGTGGGAGAGATGCGGTTACCAGCACAGATACGCAGTATTTT. Translating gives CASSGRDAVTSTDTQYF. The rearrangement joins TRBV6-2 or TRBV6-3 to TRBJ2-3, with a tentative D call TRBD2 (5 bases). The CDR3 has 17 amino acids. The V gene lost 5 bases and the J gene lost 0 bases, with 18 bases spanning the gap. Germline CDR1 and CDR2: MNHEY and SVGEGT.

This sequence joins TRBV5-1 and TRBJ2-7; TRBD1 matches at 9 bases. The CDR3 runs to 17 residues. The V and J ends lost 0 bases and 1 base, in that order; junction bases with no gene match: 8. Germline V CDR1 and CDR2: SGHRS, YFSETQ. Here the CDR3 DNA reads TGCGCCAGCAGCTTGGCTTGGACAGGGGAGGGATCCTACGAGCAGTACTTC. Protein: CASSLAWTGEGSYEQYF.

This clone came up a few times. The chain uses TRBV10-3 and TRBJ2-3; 10 bases map to TRBD2. With V trimmed by 6 bases and J by 3 bases, 9 bases remained unmatched. The CDR3 is 16 amino acids. CDR1 and CDR2 from the germline V gene are ENHRY and SYGVKD. The DNA of the CDR3 is TGTGCCATCAGCGTACGGGGGACTAGCGAGACAGATACGCAGTATTTT. Its translation is CAISVRGTSETDTQYF.

The chain has TRBV10-3 and TRBJ1-5; D call uncertain. V was shortened by 4 bases and J by 3 bases, with 10 bases between the two germline ends. The CDR3 covers 14 residues. The germline V gene encodes CDR1 ENHRY and CDR2 SYGVKD. The CDR3: CAISAGQINQPQHF. Written as DNA, the CDR3 is TGTGCCATCAGTGCTGGGCAGATCAATCAGCCCCAGCATTTT.

The V call is TRBV28, the J call TRBJ2-1; 7 nucleotides line up with TRBD2. This CDR3 contains 13 residues. The trim removed 3 bases at V and 9 bases at J, leaving 5 bases unmatched. Germline assignment: CDR1 MDHEN and CDR2 SYDVKM. In DNA, the CDR3 is TGTGCCAGCAGTTTGGGGGGGGAAATTGAGCAGTTCTTC. Encoded protein: CASSLGGEIEQFF.

The chain links TRBV7-6 to TRBJ2-1; 9 bases map to TRBD1. CDR1 SGHVS and CDR2 FNYEAQ come from the germline V gene. CDR3 length: 18 residues. With 1 base clipped from V and 4 bases from J, the junction kept 11 bases outside the gene matches. The CDR3 DNA reads TGTGCCAGCAGCTTAGTATCCCTTGGACAGGGGCTGTACAATGAGCAGTTCTTC. It is translated as CASSLVSLGQGLYNEQFF. The complete variable domain, with remaining parts taken from reference TRBV7-6 and TRBJ2-1, reads GAGVSQSPRYKVTKRGQDVALRCDPISGHVSLYWYRQALGQGPEFLTYFNYEAQQDKSGLPNDRFSAERPEGSISTLTIQRTEQRDSAMYRCASSLVSLGQGLYNEQFFGPGTRLTVL.

This clone was recorded once. The chain employs TRBV11-2 and TRBJ2-1; D is possibly TRBD2 (5 bases). The CDR3 is 17 residues long. Trimming pared 0 bases from V and 10 bases from J, leaving 22 bases between. Germline-derived CDR1 and CDR2 are SGHAT and FQNNGV. The CDR3 reads CASSLDPLFARGSEQFF. The DNA of the CDR3 is TGTGCCAGCAGCTTAGATCCCCTATTCGCTCGAGGGTCGGAGCAGTTCTTC. Looking up the rest from reference TRBV11-2 and TRBJ2-1 gives the full variable domain: EAGVAQSPRYKIIEKRQSVAFWCNPISGHATLYWYQQILGQGPKLLIQFQNNGVVDDSQLPKDRFSAERLKGVDSTLKIQPAKLEDSAVYLCASSLDPLFARGSEQFFGPGTRLTVL.

This clone has just a few counts. The V and J genes are TRBV29-1 and TRBJ1-2; D is undetermined. CDR1 is SQVTM and CDR2 is ANQGSEA in the germline V gene. The CDR3 is made up of 14 amino acids. The ends were cut back, 1 base at V and 4 bases at J, with 13 bases in the middle. The CDR3 region is CSVEVWSGPYGYTF. CDR3 bases: TGCAGCGTTGAAGTTTGGTCCGGTCCCTATGGCTACACCTTC.

This sequence joins TRBV28 and TRBJ1-1; TRBD1 aligns across 9 bases. CDR1 is MDHEN, CDR2 SYDVKM, per germline. This CDR3 contains 12 residues. Trimming at V came to 10 bases and at J to 4 bases, leaving 4 bases not matched to a gene. Here the CDR3 reads CATSTGGTEAFF. The CDR3 nucleotides read TGTGCCACGTCGACAGGGGGCACTGAAGCTTTCTTT.

This chain links TRBV5-4 with TRBJ1-4; D gene uncertain. This CDR3 comprises 14 residues. Germline V gives CDR1 SGHNT, CDR2 YYREEE (reference sequence). V was trimmed by 0 bases and J by 8 bases, leaving 11 bases between them. CDR3 sequence: CASSLGGLGEKLFF. The CDR3 bases are TGTGCCAGCAGCTTGGGAGGGCTTGGAGAAAAACTGTTTTTT.

The chain couples TRBV14 to TRBJ2-7; 7 nucleotides match TRBD1. V lost 1 base, J lost 5 bases, and 11 bases stayed unmatched. The CDR3 runs to 16 residues. The germline CDR1 and CDR2 sequences are SGHDN and FVKESK. The CDR3 is CASSQAAGGKGNEQYF. CDR3 nucleotides: TGTGCCAGCAGCCAAGCCGCAGGGGGAAAGGGTAACGAGCAGTACTTC.

Written as DNA, the CDR3 is TGTGCCAGCAGCTCACAGGGTCAAAGGGGTGAAAAACTGTTTTTT. Protein: CASSSQGQRGEKLFF. The gene calls are TRBV11-2 and TRBJ1-4, with a weak D call TRBD1 (6 bases). This CDR3 is 15 amino acids long. V was shortened by 4 bases and J by 7 bases, with 16 bases between the two germline ends. CDR1 and CDR2 (germline): SGHAT, FQNNGV.

This chain uses TRBV6-5 with TRBJ2-1; D is uncertain. The V end lost 9 bases, the J end lost 0 bases, and 12 bases lay between the germline ends. Germline V gene lookup returns CDR1 MNHEY and CDR2 SVGAGI. The CDR3 runs to 14 residues. The DNA for the CDR3 is TGTGCCAGTTACACGACGGGCTCCTACAATGAGCAGTTCTTC. Translation gives CASYTTGSYNEQFF.